This TCR beta chain was sequenced during a study of T cells in Graves' hyperthyroidism and ophthalmopathy. This clonotype was observed a handful of times. Its cognate antigen is unknown. The study, taken as a whole, reports: In simple terms, a model built on 13 V-J features told ophthalmopathy apart from stable hyperthyroidism. Expanded thyroid clonotypes (above 0.001) were mostly also found in blood.

There were TCR beta CDR3 regions amplified from RNA transcripts. The HTBI set primed first-round TCR CDR3 RT-PCR. TCRdb reprocessed the multiplex PCR reads via MiXCR and lists one record per CDR3 protein. Of some 300,000 distinct CDR3 sequences in the sample, roughly 15% were seen once. This clonotype originated in a man aged 30-40 years with Graves' hyperthyroidism. The sequenced material came from blood.

The CDR3 DNA is TGTGCCAGCAGACTACCCACCTATGGCTACACCTTC. Translation gives CASRLPTYGYTF. This chain connects TRBV28 to TRBJ1-2; no clear D. V dropped 6 bases and J dropped 4 bases, with 9 bases sitting between them. Germline values: CDR1 MDHEN, CDR2 SYDVKM. The CDR3 consists of 12 residues.